Below, 16 T cell receptor beta chains from the same sample are listed, as sequenced in a study of a mutant IDH1 vaccine in newly diagnosed glioma. Time point given: baseline, week 1 (first vaccination visit). Treatment denoted: pre-vaccination baseline after standard-of-care therapy. The data were produced by immunoSEQ multiplex PCR, yet TCRdb's version contains in-frame clones alone and is incomplete. The sample lists approximately 100,000 clones; about 90% were seen once. Sequenced here: PBMCs, sampled from a glioma patient treated with radiotherapy, temozolomide or both. These receptors all stem from a woman aged 50 to 65 with glioma.

The genes are TRBV7-9 and TRBJ2-3; D may match TRBD1 or TRBD2 (6 bases each). This CDR3 contains 14 residues. With 3 bases removed from V and 2 bases from J, the gap between germline ends came to 9 bases. Germline assignment: CDR1 SEHNR and CDR2 FQNEAQ (reference sequence). The CDR3 DNA reads as TGTGCCAGCAGCTTGGAGGGACACACAGATACGCAGTATTTT. Its translation is CASSLEGHTDTQYF.

This chain uses TRBV29-1 with TRBJ2-3; no clear D. Deletions cut 5 bases from V and 1 base from J, with 7 bases between. This CDR3 has 12 amino acids. CDR1 and CDR2 from the germline V gene are SQVTM and ANQGSEA. CDR3 in amino acids: CSVRTRTDTQYF. CDR3 DNA sequence: TGCAGCGTTAGAACGCGCACAGATACGCAGTATTTT.

The V and J genes are TRBV4-2 and TRBJ1-3; D might be TRBD1 (5 bases). The CDR3 has 15 amino acids. The germline gives CDR1 LGHNA, CDR2 YNFKEQ. V lost 1 base to trimming and J lost 0 bases, with 7 bases between them. CDR3 DNA sequence: TGTGCCAGCAGCCAAGGGGGGAACTCTGGAAACACCATATATTTT. Protein sequence: CASSQGGNSGNTIYF.

This rearrangement joins TRBV4-2 to TRBJ2-2; 8 nucleotides match TRBD1. The CDR3 spans 16 residues. V lost 4 bases to trimming and J lost 10 bases; unmatched junction nucleotides: 14. CDR1 is LGHNA, CDR2 YNFKEQ, per germline. The CDR3 bases are TGTGCCAGCAGCCCGCAAGGGACAGGTTACCTCGAGGAGCTGTTTTTT. This gives the protein CASSPQGTGYLEELFF.

The chain combines TRBV21-1 with TRBJ1-4; TRBD1, the table's D call, was not compared with the DNA. TRBV21-1 is termed a pseudogene. CDR3 length: 20 residues. The CDR3: CASSKRRADPRGILGEKLFF. The CDR3 DNA follows: TGTGCCAGCAGCAAAAGACGTGCTGACCCAAGGGGAATCTTGGGTGAAAAACTGTTTTTT.

The chain is built from TRBV10-3 and TRBJ1-5; 7 nucleotides agree with TRBD1. Germline values: CDR1 ENHRY, CDR2 SYGVKD. The V and J ends lost 6 bases and 4 bases, in that order; junction bases with no gene match: 3. This CDR3 region has 13 residues. CDR3 amino acids: CAISGDRNQPQHF. Written as DNA, the CDR3 is TGTGCCATCAGCGGGGACAGAAATCAGCCCCAGCATTTT.

This chain connects TRBV11-2 to TRBJ1-1, with D possibly being TRBD1 (5 bases). CDR1 and CDR2 from the germline V gene are SGHAT and FQNNGV. This CDR3 region has 11 residues. V was cut by 5 bases and J by 11 bases, with 12 bases left in between. CDR3 amino acids: CASSPGTGAFF. The CDR3 DNA sequence: TGTGCCAGCAGCCCCGGGACTGGCGCTTTCTTT.

This chain uses TRBV29-1 with TRBJ1-1, with D maybe TRBD1 (5 bases). V was trimmed by 6 bases and J by 8 bases, leaving 16 bases between them. Germline CDR1 SQVTM, CDR2 ANQGSEA. This CDR3 comprises 12 residues. CDR3 bases: TGCAGCGTCGGGGACGGATTTCACGAAGCTTTCTTT. Protein: CSVGDGFHEAFF.

V gene TRBV27 combines with J gene TRBJ2-7, with D perhaps TRBD1 (5 bases). CDR3 length: 12 amino acids. Germline-derived CDR1 and CDR2 are MNHEY and SMNVEV (reference sequence). Trimming cost V 5 bases and J 5 bases, with 10 bases left between them. The CDR3 loop is CASSPDINEQYF. The CDR3 nucleotides read TGTGCCAGCAGTCCGGACATCAACGAGCAGTACTTC.

V gene TRBV29-1 combines with J gene TRBJ2-3, with TRBD1 as a possible D gene (5 bases). The CDR3 has 10 amino acids. Germline V gene sequence: CDR1 SQVTM, CDR2 ANQGSEA. The V end lost 7 bases, the J end lost 4 bases, and 6 bases lay between the germline ends. CDR3 coding DNA: TGCAGCGGGGGCCCAGATACGCAGTATTTT. Amino acids: CSGGPDTQYF.

This chain joins TRBV7-3 and TRBJ1-1; no clear D gene. Germline loops: CDR1 SGHTA, CDR2 FQGTGA. The CDR3 length is 13 residues. Trimming left V 5 bases short and J 0 bases short, with 7 bases between. This CDR3 is CASSANLNTEAFF. The CDR3 DNA sequence: TGTGCCAGCAGCGCCAATTTGAACACTGAAGCTTTCTTT. The full variable domain, rest sourced from reference TRBV7-3 and TRBJ1-1, is GAGVSQTPSNKVTEKGKYVELRCDPISGHTALYWYRQSLGQGPEFLIYFQGTGAADDSGLPNDRFFAVRPEGSVSTLKIQRTERGDSAVYLCASSANLNTEAFFGQGTRLTVV.

The chain employs TRBV6-6 and TRBJ1-4, with D unresolved. Germline values: CDR1 MNHNY, CDR2 SVGAGI (reference sequence). Trimming took 8 bases from V and 8 from J, leaving 18 bases between them. This CDR3 has 14 amino acids. CDR3 bases: TGTGCCAGCTCCCCGGGCAGCCTGAACGAAAAACTGTTTTTT. Translated, it gives CASSPGSLNEKLFF.

J is TRBJ2-7 and V is TRBV27, with 8 positions matching TRBD1. Looked up from germline, CDR1 is MNHEY and CDR2 is SMNVEV (reference sequence). The junction had 11 bases not matched to a gene; V was cut back by 7 bases and J by 3 bases. The CDR3 is 15 amino acids. The CDR3 protein is CASKTRTGIYYEQYF. CDR3 nucleotides: TGTGCCAGCAAAACGAGGACAGGGATCTACTACGAGCAGTACTTC.

This clone appeared a single time. This chain uses TRBV19 with TRBJ2-7; D unclear. The CDR3 extends over 15 amino acids. Per the germline V gene, CDR1 is LNHDA and CDR2 is SQIVND (reference sequence). V was clipped by 1 base and J by 0 bases, with 10 bases between them. This chain's CDR3 is CASSIGQLYSYEQYF. The CDR3 region has the DNA TGTGCCAGTAGTATAGGGCAGCTCTACTCCTACGAGCAGTACTTC. Supplemented by reference TRBV19 and TRBJ2-7, the full variable domain reads DGGITQSPKYLFRKEGQNVTLSCEQNLNHDAMYWYRQDPGQGLRLIYYSQIVNDFQKGDIAEGYSVSREKKESFPLTVTSAQKNPTAFYLCASSIGQLYSYEQYFGPGTRLTVT.

The rearrangement links TRBV5-1 to TRBJ1-5; D is uncertain. The ends were cut back, 4 bases at V and 4 bases at J, with 9 bases in the middle. The germline CDR1 and CDR2 sequences are SGHRS and YFSETQ. The CDR3 spans 13 residues. In DNA form, the CDR3 reads TGCGCCAGCAGCGCCGACACGAATCAGCCCCAGCATTTT. This encodes CASSADTNQPQHF. Supplemented by reference TRBV5-1 and TRBJ1-5, the full variable domain reads KAGVTQTPRYLIKTRGQQVTLSCSPISGHRSVSWYQQTPGQGLQFLFEYFSETQRNKGNFPGRFSGRQFSNSRSEMNVSTLELGDSALYLCASSADTNQPQHFGDGTRLSIL.

The rearrangement joins TRBV5-4 to TRBJ2-3; 8 bases match TRBD2. The CDR3 has 17 residues. Germline lookup yields CDR1 SGHNT and CDR2 YYREEE (reference sequence). V lost 3 bases, J lost 7 bases, and 16 bases stayed unmatched. CDR3 coding DNA: TGTGCCAGCAGCTCACCTCATCGGGAGGGCCTTATTAATACGCAGTATTTT. It is translated as CASSSPHREGLINTQYF.